Sequencing of this T cell receptor beta chain was carried out in a study of blood T cells in healthy people across ages. Looking at the study overall: The capture of about one barcoded beta molecule per two T cells was achieved by template switching.

The study's findings and limits: The fall in TCR beta diversity per million T cells was roughly linear with age. Diversity was higher, and naive CD4+ cells more numerous, in long-lived donors than in aged donors.

With a J-beta primer mix and a sample-barcoded 5' primer, a second PCR ran about 7 to 11 cycles. In TCRdb, the 5' RACE reads were re-called with MiXCR into one record per CDR3 protein. The sample has 600,000 to 800,000 distinct CDR3 sequences, 20% to 25% seen once; the top ten hold roughly 3.6%. In this sample, this clonotype turned up once. The antigen is not known. The length of the CDR3 is 14 residues. Germline CDR1 and CDR2: SGHNT and YYREEE (reference sequence). The V gene end was trimmed by 7 bases and the J gene end by 5 bases; junction bases not matched to a gene: 8. The sample consisted of blood. This rearrangement joins TRBV5-4 to TRBJ2-3, with TRBD1 matching 9 bases. This clonotype originated in a man between 65 and 85 years old in good health. The CDR3 DNA is TGTGCCAGCGGACTACAGGGGGCGGGAGATACGCAGTATTTT. Translating it yields CASGLQGAGDTQYF. Together with reference TRBV5-4 and TRBJ2-3, the CDR3 gives the full variable domain: ETGVTQSPTHLIKTRGQQVTLRCSSQSGHNTVSWYQQALGQGPQFIFQYYREEENGRGNFPPRFSGLQFPNYSSELNVNALELDDSALYLCASGLQGAGDTQYFGPGTRLTVL.